These 8 T cell receptor beta chains were all obtained from the same sample, sequenced in a study of OX40 agonist ivuxolimab in advanced cancers. The protocol was immunoSEQ multiplex PCR, while the TCRdb copy is restricted to in-frame clones and leaves out a portion. The data contain about 69,000 clones, about 83% of them singletons. Material: CD4+ or CD8+ T cells sorted from blood, obtained in a trial of the OX40 agonist ivuxolimab. The receptors stem from an adult with an advanced solid tumor such as melanoma, head and neck, liver or kidney cancer.

The J gene is TRBJ1-2, the V gene TRBV2, with D maybe TRBD1 (5 bases). The V end was cut by 6 bases, the J end by 7 bases, with 15 bases between. Germline V gives CDR1 SNHLY, CDR2 FYNNEI. The CDR3 sequence is 13 residues long. CDR3 sequence (DNA): TGTGCCAGCAGCGCCCGAGGGGCGGGTGGCTACACCTTC. Its protein is CASSARGAGGYTF. Drawing the rest from reference TRBV2 and TRBJ1-2, the complete variable domain is EPEVTQTPSHQVTQMGQEVILRCVPISNHLYFYWYRQILGQKVEFLVSFYNNEISEKSEIFDDQFSVERPDGSNFTLKIRSTKLEDSAMYFCASSARGAGGYTFGSGTRLTVV.

The chain has TRBV19 and TRBJ2-3; TRBD1 is a possible D gene (6 bases). The CDR3 contains 14 residues. V lost 5 bases to trimming and J lost 2 bases, with 11 bases between them. Germline CDR1 is LNHDA and CDR2 is SQIVND (reference sequence). The CDR3 coding sequence is TGTGCCAGTAGTTCCACAGGGAACACAGATACGCAGTATTTT. Residues: CASSSTGNTDTQYF.

The V and J genes are TRBV4-2 and TRBJ2-7; 11 nucleotides agree with TRBD1. The CDR3 extends over 18 amino acids. The J segment lost 4 bases and the V segment lost 1 base, leaving 12 bases of the junction unmatched. CDR1 and CDR2 (germline): LGHNA, YNFKEQ. The CDR3 DNA follows: TGTGCCAGCAGCCAAGGGGGTCTGGGGACAGGGGGAGAATACGAGCAGTACTTC. The encoded protein is CASSQGGLGTGGEYEQYF.

This chain uses TRBV29-1 with TRBJ2-7; 10 bases map to TRBD1. The V gene's germline CDR1 is SQVTM and CDR2 ANQGSEA. The CDR3 covers 15 residues. V was clipped by 1 base and J by 2 bases; unmatched bases: 5. CDR3 loop: CSVEGTGGRTYEQYF. DNA for the CDR3: TGCAGCGTTGAAGGGACAGGGGGGAGGACCTACGAGCAGTACTTC.

V usage is TRBV7-9 and J usage is TRBJ2-5, with a tentative D call TRBD2 (5 bases). TRBJ2-7 explains the end of the DNA better; the J call may be wrong. The CDR3 has 17 amino acids. CDR1 and CDR2 from the germline V gene are SEHNR and FQNEAQ (reference sequence). The CDR3 DNA follows: TGTGCCAGCAGCTTAGCGTGGGGTCTAGCTGAAACCTACGAGCAGTACTTC. It codes for CASSLAWGLAETYEQYF.

The J gene is TRBJ2-2, the V gene TRBV5-1; a weak D match, TRBD1 (6 bases). The CDR3 runs to 15 residues. V lost 1 base and J 6 bases, leaving 13 bases between the germline ends. The germline V gene has CDR1 SGHRS and CDR2 YFSETQ. The CDR3 loop is CASSLQPDRSGELFF. DNA for the CDR3: TGCGCCAGCAGCTTGCAGCCGGACAGATCCGGGGAGCTGTTTTTT. The entire variable domain, with the rest obtained from reference TRBV5-1 and TRBJ2-2, is as follows: KAGVTQTPRYLIKTRGQQVTLSCSPISGHRSVSWYQQTPGQGLQFLFEYFSETQRNKGNFPGRFSGRQFSNSRSEMNVSTLELGDSALYLCASSLQPDRSGELFFGEGSRLTVL.

The rearrangement uses TRBV7-2 and TRBJ2-1; 7 nucleotides match TRBD2. The CDR3 sequence is 13 residues long. Germline lookup yields CDR1 SGHTA and CDR2 FQGNSA. After removal of 11 bases from V and 7 bases from J, the junction contained 11 bases not matched to a gene. CDR3 sequence: CASGRGSLNEQFF. CDR3 nucleotide sequence: TGTGCCTCTGGGCGGGGGAGCTTAAATGAGCAGTTCTTC.

The chain is built from TRBV5-1 and TRBJ2-2; the D gene is possibly TRBD2 (6 bases). V was pared by 0 bases and J by 7 bases, with 10 bases between. In germline, CDR1 is SGHRS, CDR2 YFSETQ. This CDR3 comprises 14 residues. The CDR3 loop is CASSLARGIGELFF. The CDR3 bases are TGCGCCAGCAGCTTGGCGCGGGGTATCGGGGAGCTGTTTTTT.